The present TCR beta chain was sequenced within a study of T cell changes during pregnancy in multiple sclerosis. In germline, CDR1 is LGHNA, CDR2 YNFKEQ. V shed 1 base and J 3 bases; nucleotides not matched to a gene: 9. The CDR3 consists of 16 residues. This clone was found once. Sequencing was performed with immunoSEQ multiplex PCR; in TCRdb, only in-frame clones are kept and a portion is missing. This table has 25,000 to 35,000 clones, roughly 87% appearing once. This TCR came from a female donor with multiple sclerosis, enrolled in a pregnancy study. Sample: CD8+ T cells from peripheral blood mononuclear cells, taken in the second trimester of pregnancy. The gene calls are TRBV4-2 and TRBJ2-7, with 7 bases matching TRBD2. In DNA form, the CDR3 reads TGTGCCAGCAGCCAAGGGTCGTCTAGCGGAAACTACGAGCAGTACTTC. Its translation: CASSQGSSSGNYEQYF.